This record looks at one TCR beta chain sequence and its context. Its specificity is unknown. 60 Vbeta and 13 Jbeta primers were used in PCR. TCRdb's copy holds only in-frame clones and misses some; the assay was immunoSEQ multiplex PCR. The table lists about 190,000 clones, around 88% of them singletons. The data originate from a study of cytomegalovirus exposure and HLA in healthy donors. Turning to the study itself: The study's early data release held 80 million to 95 million unique TCRs from HLA-typed donors. Study-wide findings and caveats: In vitro, a few CMV-associated chains proved specific for CMV antigens. The availability of immune exposure information extended only to CMV serostatus. Most likely, a cluster of highly shared sequence variants arose as a sequencing artifact.

The CDR3 has 16 residues. With 0 bases removed from V and 6 bases from J, the gap between germline ends came to 17 bases. Germline CDR1 SGDLS, CDR2 YYNGEE. The TCR was taken from a woman younger than 45 in good health and CMV-seronegative. The sample taken for sequencing was PBMCs. This chain links TRBV9 with TRBJ2-3; the D is unclear. CDR3: CASSVVPSAAEDTQYF. CDR3 in DNA: TGTGCCAGCAGCGTAGTACCTTCGGCGGCCGAGGATACGCAGTATTTT.